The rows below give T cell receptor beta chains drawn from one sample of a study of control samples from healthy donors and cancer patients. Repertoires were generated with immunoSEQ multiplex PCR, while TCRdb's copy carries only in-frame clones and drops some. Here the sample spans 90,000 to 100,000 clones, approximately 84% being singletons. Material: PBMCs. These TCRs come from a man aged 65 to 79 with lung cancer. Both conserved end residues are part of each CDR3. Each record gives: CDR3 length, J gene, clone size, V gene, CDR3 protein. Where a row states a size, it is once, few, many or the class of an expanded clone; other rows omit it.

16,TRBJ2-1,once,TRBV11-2,CASSALQRGDFNEQFF
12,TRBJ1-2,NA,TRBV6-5,CASSSSNYGYTF
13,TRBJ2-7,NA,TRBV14,CASSEDWAGEQYF
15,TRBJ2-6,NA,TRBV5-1,CASSPGGSGANVLTF
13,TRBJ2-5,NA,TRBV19,CASRRQGEETQYF
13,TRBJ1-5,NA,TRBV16,CASSPQWDQPQHF
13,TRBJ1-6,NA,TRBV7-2,CASSFGTDSPLHF
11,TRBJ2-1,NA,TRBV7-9,CASSPFNEQFF
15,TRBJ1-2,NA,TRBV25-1,CASSGSGTGIYGYTF
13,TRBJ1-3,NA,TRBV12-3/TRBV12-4,CASSLARQGAIYF
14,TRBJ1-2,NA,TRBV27,CASSSDREVWGYTF
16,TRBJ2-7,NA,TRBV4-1,CASSQGEGAPTYEQYF
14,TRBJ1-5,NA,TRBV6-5,CASSSRDTYQPQHF